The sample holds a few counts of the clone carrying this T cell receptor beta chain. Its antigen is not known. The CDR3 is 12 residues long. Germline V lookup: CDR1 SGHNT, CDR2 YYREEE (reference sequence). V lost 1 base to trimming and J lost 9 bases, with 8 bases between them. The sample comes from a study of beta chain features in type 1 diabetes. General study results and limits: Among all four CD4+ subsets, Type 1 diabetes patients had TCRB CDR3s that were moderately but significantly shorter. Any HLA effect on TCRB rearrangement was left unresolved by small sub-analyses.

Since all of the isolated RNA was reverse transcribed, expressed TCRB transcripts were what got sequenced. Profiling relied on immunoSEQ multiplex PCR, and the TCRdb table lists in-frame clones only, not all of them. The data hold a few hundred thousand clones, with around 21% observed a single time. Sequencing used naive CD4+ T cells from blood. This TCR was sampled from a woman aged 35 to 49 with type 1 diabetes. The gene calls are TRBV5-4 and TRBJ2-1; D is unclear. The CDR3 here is CASSLWLAEQFF. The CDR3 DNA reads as TGTGCCAGCAGCTTGTGGCTGGCTGAGCAGTTCTTC.